Listed here is a single TCR beta chain. This record belongs to a study of blood T cell repertoires in COVID-19. Study at large: The study drew acute and convalescent COVID-19 samples from the United States, Italy and Spain. PBMCs, B-cell-depleted T cells, or T cells provided the cDNA or gDNA that made up the material.

Methods used by the authors: Scientists estimated how many nucleated cells there were by amplifying reference gene primers. Data came from immunoSEQ multiplex PCR; TCRdb stores just in-frame clones and leaves some out. V and J calls and clone size come straight from that table; D and trimming were deduced from the DNA. The sample records roughly 290,000 clones, about 89% being singletons. Source material: peripheral blood. The TCR was taken from a woman aged 55-75 years with acute or convalescent COVID-19.

CDR3 residues: CAWSVDFGGDEQFF. The CDR3, as DNA: TGTGCCTGGAGTGTAGATTTTGGGGGCGATGAGCAGTTCTTC. The chain is built from TRBV30 and TRBJ2-1, with D maybe TRBD1 (6 bases). The CDR3 has 14 amino acids. The V and J ends lost 0 bases and 8 bases respectively, with 14 bases between them. Germline CDR1 GTSNPN, CDR2 SVGIG (reference sequence).